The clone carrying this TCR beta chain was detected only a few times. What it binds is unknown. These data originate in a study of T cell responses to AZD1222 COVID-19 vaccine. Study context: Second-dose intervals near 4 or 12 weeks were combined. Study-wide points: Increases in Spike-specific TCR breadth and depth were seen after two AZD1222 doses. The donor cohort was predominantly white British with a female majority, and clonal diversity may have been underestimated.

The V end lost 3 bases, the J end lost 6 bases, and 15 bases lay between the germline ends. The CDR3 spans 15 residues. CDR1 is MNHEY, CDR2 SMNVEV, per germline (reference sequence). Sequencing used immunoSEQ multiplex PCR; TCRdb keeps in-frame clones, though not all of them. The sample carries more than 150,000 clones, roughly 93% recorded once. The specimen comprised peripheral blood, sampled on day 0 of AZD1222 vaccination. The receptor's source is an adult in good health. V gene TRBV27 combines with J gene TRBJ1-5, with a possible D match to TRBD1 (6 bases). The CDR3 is CASSFGTPGSQPQHF. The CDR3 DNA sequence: TGTGCCAGCAGTTTTGGGACACCGGGGAGTCAGCCCCAGCATTTT.